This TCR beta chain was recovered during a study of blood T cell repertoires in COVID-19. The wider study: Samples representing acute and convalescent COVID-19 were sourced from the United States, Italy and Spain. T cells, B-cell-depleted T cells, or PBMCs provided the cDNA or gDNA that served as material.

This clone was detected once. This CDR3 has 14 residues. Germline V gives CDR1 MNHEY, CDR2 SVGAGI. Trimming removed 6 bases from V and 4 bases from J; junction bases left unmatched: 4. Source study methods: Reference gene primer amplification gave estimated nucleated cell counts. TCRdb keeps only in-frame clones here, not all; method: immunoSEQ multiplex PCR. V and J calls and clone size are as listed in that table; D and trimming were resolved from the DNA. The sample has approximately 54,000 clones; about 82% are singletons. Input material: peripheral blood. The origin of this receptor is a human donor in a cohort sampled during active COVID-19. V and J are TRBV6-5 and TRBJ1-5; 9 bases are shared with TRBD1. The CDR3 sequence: CASRRTGENQPQHF. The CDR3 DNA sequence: TGTGCCAGCAGACGGACAGGGGAAAATCAGCCCCAGCATTTT.